This entry describes one TCR beta chain. TCR beta VDJ and CDR3 profiles were obtained from a genomic DNA template. TCRdb re-called the reads through MiXCR, storing one row per CDR3 protein. The sample carries approximately 200,000 distinct CDR3 sequences, about 64% recorded once. The data belong to a study of CD8+CD57+ T cells in acquired aplastic anemia. Deletions cut 2 bases from V and 5 bases from J, with 15 bases between. Germline CDR1 and CDR2: ENHRY and SYGVKD. This CDR3 has 15 residues. The clonotype comes from a human donor with severe aplastic anemia or a healthy control (not recorded which). The genes are TRBV10-3 and TRBJ2-5, with a weak D call TRBD2 (5 bases). The sequencing input was sorted CD4+, CD8+, or CD8+CD57+ T cells (not recorded which) from PBMCs. CDR3 loop: CAISEASGRGETQYF. The CDR3 DNA sequence: TGTGCCATCAGTGAGGCTAGTGGGAGAGGGGAGACCCAGTACTTC.